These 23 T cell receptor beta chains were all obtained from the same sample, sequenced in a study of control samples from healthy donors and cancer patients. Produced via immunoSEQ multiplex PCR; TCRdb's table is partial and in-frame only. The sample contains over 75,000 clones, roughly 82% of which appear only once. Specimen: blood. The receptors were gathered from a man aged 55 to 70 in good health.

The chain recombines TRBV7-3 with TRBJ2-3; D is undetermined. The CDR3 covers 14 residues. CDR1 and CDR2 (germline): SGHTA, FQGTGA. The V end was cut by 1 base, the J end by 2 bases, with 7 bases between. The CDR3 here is CASSLIHFTDTQYF. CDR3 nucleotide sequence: TGTGCCAGCAGCTTAATCCACTTCACAGATACGCAGTATTTT.

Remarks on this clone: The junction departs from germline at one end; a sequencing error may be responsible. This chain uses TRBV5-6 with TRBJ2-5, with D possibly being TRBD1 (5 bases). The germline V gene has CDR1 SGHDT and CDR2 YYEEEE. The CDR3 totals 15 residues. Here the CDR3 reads CASCLAGRVQETQYF. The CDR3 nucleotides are TGTGCCAGCTGCTTGGCAGGCAGGGTCCAAGAGACCCAGTACTTC.

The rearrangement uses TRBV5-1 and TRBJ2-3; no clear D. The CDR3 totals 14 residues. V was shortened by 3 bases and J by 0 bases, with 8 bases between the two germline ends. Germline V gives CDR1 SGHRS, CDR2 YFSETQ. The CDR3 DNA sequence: TGCGCCAGCAGCTCGACGCTTAGCACAGATACGCAGTATTTT. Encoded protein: CASSSTLSTDTQYF.

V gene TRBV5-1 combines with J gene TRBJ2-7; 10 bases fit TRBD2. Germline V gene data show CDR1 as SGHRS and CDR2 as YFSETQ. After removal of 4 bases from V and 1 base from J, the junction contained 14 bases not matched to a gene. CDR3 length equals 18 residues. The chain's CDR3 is CASSGGSSGLAVSYEQYF. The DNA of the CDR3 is TGCGCCAGCAGCGGGGGGTCTTCAGGACTAGCGGTTTCCTACGAGCAGTACTTC.

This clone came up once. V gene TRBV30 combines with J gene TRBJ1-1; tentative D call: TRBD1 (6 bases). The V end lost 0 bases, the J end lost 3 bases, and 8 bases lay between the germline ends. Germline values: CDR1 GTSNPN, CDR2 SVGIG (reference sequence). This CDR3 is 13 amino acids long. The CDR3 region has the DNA TGTGCCTGGAGTGTACGACAGGACACTGAAGCTTTCTTT. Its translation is CAWSVRQDTEAFF.

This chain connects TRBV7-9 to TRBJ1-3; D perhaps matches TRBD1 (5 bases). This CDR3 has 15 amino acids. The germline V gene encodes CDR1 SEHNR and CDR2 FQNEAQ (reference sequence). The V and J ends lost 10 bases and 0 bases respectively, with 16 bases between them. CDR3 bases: TGTGCCACCCAGGGCAGGATGAACTCTGGAAACACCATATATTTT. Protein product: CATQGRMNSGNTIYF.

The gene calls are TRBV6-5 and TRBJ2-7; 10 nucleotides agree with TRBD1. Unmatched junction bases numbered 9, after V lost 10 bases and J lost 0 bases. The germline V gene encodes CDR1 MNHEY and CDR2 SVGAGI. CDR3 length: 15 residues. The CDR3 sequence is CATDRGATGSYEQYF. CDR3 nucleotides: TGTGCCACGGACAGGGGGGCGACAGGCTCCTACGAGCAGTACTTC.

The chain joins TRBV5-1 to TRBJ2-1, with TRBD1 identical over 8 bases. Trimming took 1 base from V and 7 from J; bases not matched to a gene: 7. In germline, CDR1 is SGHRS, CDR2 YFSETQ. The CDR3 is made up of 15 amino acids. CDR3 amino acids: CASSLRTGPQNEQFF. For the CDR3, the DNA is TGCGCCAGCAGCTTGAGGACAGGGCCCCAGAATGAGCAGTTCTTC.

The DNA of the CDR3 is TGTGCCAGTGGGGGCAGGGGGGGGTTGGAGACCCAGTACTTC. Translation gives CASGGRGGLETQYF. The rearrangement joins TRBV27 to TRBJ2-5; D is tentatively TRBD1 or TRBD2 (7 bases each). The V end lost 9 bases, the J end lost 5 bases, and 19 bases lay between the germline ends. The germline V gene encodes CDR1 MNHEY and CDR2 SMNVEV (reference sequence). The CDR3 has 14 residues.

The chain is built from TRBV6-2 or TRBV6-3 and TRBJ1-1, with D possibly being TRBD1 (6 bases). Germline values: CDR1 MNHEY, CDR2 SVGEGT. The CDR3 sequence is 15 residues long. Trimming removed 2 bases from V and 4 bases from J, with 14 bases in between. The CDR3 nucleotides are TGTGCCAGCAGTTACGCAGGGGTGGTGATCACTGAAGCTTTCTTT. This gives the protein CASSYAGVVITEAFF.

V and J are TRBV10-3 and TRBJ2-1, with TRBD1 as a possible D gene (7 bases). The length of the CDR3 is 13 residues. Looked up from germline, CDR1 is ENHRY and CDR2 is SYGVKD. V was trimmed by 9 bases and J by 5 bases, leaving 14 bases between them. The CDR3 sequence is CAMGGQNNNEQFF. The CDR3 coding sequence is TGTGCCATGGGGGGACAGAATAACAATGAGCAGTTCTTC.

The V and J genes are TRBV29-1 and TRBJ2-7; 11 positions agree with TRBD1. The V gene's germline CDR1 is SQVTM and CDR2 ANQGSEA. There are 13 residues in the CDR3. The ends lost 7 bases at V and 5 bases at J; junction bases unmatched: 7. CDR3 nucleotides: TGCAGCGCAAAAAGGACAGGGGGCAACGAGCAGTACTTC. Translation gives CSAKRTGGNEQYF.

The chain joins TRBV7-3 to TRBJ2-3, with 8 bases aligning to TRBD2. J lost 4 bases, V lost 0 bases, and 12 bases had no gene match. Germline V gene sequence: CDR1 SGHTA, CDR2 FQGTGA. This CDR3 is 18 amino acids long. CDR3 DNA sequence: TGTGCCAGCAGCTTAACGTCCCCCGGGAGGGGCTACGCAGATACGCAGTATTTT. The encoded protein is CASSLTSPGRGYADTQYF.

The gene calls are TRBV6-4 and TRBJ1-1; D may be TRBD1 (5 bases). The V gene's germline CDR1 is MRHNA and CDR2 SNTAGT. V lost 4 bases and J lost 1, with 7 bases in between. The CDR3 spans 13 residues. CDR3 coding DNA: TGTGCCAGCAGTGTGGGACCGAACACTGAAGCTTTCTTT. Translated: CASSVGPNTEAFF.

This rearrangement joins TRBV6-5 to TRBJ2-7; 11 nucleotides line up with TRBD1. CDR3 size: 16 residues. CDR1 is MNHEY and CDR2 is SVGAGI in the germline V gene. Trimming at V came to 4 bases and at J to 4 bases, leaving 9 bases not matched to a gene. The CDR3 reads CASSSLSGTGGYEQYF. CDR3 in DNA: TGTGCCAGCAGTTCCCTCTCCGGGACAGGGGGTTACGAGCAGTACTTC.

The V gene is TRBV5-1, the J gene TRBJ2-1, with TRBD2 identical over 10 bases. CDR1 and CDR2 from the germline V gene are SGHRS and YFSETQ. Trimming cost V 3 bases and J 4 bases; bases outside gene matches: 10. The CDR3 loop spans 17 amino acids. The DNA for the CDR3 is TGCGCCAGCAGCTGGAGGGCTAGCGGGAGAAGTTACAATGAGCAGTTCTTC. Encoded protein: CASSWRASGRSYNEQFF.

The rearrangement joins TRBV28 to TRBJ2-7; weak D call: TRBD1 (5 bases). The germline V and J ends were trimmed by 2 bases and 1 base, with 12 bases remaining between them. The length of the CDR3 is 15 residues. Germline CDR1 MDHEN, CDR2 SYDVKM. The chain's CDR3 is CASSLIEDISYEQYF. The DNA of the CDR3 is TGTGCCAGCAGTTTAATTGAGGACATTTCCTACGAGCAGTACTTC. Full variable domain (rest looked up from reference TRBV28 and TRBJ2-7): DVKVTQSSRYLVKRTGEKVFLECVQDMDHENMFWYRQDPGLGLRLIYFSYDVKMKEKGDIPEGYSVSREKKERFSLILESASTNQTSMYLCASSLIEDISYEQYFGPGTRLTVT.

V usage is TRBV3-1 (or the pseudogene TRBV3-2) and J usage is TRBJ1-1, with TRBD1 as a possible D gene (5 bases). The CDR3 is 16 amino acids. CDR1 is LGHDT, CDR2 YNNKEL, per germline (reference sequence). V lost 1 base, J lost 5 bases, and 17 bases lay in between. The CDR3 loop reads CASSQVLIGVNTEAFF. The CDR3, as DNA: TGTGCCAGCAGCCAAGTCCTTATAGGGGTTAATACTGAAGCTTTCTTT.

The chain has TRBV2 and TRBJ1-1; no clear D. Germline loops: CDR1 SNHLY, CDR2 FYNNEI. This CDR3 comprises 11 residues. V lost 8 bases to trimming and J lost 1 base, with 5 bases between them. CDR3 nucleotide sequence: TGTGCCAGCGGGCAGAACACTGAAGCTTTCTTT. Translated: CASGQNTEAFF.

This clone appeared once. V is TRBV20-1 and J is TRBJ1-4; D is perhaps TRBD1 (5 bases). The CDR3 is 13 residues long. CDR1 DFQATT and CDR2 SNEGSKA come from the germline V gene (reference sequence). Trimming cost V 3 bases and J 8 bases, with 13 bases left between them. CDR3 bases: TGCAGTGCTAGTCTTTTCGGGGGAGAAAAACTGTTTTTT. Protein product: CSASLFGGEKLFF.

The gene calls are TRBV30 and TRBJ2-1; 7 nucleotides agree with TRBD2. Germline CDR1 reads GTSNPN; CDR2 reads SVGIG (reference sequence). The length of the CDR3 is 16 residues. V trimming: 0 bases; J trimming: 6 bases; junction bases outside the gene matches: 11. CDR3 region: CAWSVGYGRLGNEQFF. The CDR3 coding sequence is TGTGCCTGGAGTGTAGGTTACGGGAGGTTGGGCAATGAGCAGTTCTTC.

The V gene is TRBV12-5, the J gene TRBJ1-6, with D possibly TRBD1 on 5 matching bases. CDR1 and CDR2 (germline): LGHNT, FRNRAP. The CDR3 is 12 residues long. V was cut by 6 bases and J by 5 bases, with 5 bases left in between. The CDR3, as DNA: TGTGCTAGTGGGACAGATAATTCACCCCTCCACTTT. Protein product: CASGTDNSPLHF.

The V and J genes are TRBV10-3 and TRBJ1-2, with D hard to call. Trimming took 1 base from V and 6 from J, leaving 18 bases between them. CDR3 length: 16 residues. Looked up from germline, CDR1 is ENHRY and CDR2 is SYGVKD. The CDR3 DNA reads TGTGCCATCAGTGAGTTCAACAGTGCCCCGAGACATGGCTACACCTTC. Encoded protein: CAISEFNSAPRHGYTF.